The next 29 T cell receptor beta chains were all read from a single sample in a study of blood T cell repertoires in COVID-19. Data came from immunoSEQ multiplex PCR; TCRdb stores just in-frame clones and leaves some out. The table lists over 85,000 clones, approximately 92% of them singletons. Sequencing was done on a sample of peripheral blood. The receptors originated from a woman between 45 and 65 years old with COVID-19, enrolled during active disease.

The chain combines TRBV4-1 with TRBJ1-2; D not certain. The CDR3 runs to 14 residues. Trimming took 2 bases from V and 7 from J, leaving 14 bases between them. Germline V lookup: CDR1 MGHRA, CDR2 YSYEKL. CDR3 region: CASSQLGSGSGYTF. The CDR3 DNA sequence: TGCGCCAGCAGCCAACTGGGATCGGGGTCTGGCTACACCTTC.

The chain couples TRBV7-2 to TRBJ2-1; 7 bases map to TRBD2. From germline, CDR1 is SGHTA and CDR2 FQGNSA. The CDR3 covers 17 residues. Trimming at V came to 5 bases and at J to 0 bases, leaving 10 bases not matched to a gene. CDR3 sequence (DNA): TGTGCCAGCAGCCCCCGACTAGCCTTCAGCTCCTACAATGAGCAGTTCTTC. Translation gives CASSPRLAFSSYNEQFF.

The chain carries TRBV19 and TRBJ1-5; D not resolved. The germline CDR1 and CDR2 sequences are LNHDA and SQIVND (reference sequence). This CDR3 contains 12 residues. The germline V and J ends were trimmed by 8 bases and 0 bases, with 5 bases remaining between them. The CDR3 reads CASGDSNQPQHF. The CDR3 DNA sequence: TGTGCCAGTGGAGATAGCAATCAGCCCCAGCATTTT. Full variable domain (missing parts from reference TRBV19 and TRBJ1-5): DGGITQSPKYLFRKEGQNVTLSCEQNLNHDAMYWYRQDPGQGLRLIYYSQIVNDFQKGDIAEGYSVSREKKESFPLTVTSAQKNPTAFYLCASGDSNQPQHFGDGTRLSIL.

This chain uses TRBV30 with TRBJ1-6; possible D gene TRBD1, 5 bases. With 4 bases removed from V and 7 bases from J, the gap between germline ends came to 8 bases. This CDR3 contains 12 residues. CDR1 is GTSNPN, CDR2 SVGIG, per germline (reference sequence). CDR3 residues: CAWKDRNSPLHF. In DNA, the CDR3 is TGTGCCTGGAAAGACAGAAATTCACCCCTCCACTTT.

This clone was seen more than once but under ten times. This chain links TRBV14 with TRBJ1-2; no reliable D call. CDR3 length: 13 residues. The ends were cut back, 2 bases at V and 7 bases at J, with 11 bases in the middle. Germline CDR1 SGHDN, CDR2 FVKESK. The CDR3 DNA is TGTGCCAGCAGCCAATTGCAAAGCGGTGGCTACACCTTC. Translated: CASSQLQSGGYTF.

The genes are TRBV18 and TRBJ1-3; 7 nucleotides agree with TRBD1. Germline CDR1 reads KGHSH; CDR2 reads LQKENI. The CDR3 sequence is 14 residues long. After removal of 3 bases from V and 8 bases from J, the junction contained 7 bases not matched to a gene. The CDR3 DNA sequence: TGTGCCAGCTCACCGAGGGACAGTCGTGACACCATATATTTT. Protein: CASSPRDSRDTIYF.

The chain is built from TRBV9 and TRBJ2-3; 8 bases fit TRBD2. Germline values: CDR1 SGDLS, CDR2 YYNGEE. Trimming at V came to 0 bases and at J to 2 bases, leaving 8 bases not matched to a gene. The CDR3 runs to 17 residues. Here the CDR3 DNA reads TGTGCCAGCAGCGTAGGTATCGGCGGGGGGAACACAGATACGCAGTATTTT. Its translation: CASSVGIGGGNTDTQYF. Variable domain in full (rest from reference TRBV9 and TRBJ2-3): DSGVTQTPKHLITATGQRVTLRCSPRSGDLSVYWYQQSLDQGLQFLIQYYNGEERAKGNILERFSAQQFPDLHSELNLSSLELGDSALYFCASSVGIGGGNTDTQYFGPGTRLTVL.

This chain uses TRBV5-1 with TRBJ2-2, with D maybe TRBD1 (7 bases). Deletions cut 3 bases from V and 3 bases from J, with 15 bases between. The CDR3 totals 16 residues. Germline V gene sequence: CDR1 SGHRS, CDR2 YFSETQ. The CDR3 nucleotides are TGCGCCAGCAGCTCACAGGGGAGGTTGGACACCGGGGAGCTGTTTTTT. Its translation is CASSSQGRLDTGELFF.

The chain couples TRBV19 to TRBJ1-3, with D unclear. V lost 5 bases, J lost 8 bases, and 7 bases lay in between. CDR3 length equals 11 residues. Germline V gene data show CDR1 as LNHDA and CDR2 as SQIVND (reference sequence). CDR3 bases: TGTGCCAGTAGTTTCGGAGACACCATATATTTT. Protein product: CASSFGDTIYF.

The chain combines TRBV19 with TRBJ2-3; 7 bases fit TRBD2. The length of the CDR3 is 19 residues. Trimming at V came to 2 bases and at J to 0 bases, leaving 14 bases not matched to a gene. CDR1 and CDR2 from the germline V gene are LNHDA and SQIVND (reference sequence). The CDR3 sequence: CASSILRGGGTPSTDTQYF. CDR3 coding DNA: TGTGCCAGTAGTATACTGAGGGGCGGGGGAACACCTAGCACAGATACGCAGTATTTT.

This CDR3 reads CASSLDNLQETQYF. The CDR3 DNA reads TGCGCCAGCAGCCTGGATAACCTACAAGAGACCCAGTACTTC. The chain employs TRBV5-1 and TRBJ2-5; D is ambiguous. CDR1 is SGHRS and CDR2 is YFSETQ in the germline V gene. Trimming removed 4 bases from V and 2 bases from J, with 12 bases in between. This CDR3 region has 14 residues.

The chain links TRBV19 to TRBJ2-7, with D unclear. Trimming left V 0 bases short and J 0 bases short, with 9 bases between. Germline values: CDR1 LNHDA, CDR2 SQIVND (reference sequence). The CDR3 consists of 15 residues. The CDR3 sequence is CASSIDPASSYEQYF. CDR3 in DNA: TGTGCCAGTAGTATAGATCCGGCTAGCTCCTACGAGCAGTACTTC.

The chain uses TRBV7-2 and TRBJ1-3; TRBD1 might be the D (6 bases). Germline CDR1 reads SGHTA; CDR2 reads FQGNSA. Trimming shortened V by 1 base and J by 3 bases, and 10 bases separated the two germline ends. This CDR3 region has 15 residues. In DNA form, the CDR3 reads TGTGCCAGCAGCTTAGGTGGACAGCGTGGAAACACCATATATTTT. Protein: CASSLGGQRGNTIYF. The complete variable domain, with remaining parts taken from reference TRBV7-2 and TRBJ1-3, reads GAGVSQSPSNKVTEKGKDVELRCDPISGHTALYWYRQSLGQGLEFLIYFQGNSAPDKSGLPSDRFSAERTGGSVSTLTIQRTQQEDSAVYLCASSLGGQRGNTIYFGEGSWLTVV.

The CDR3 sequence is CASSEAMAPTRTGELFF. In DNA form, the CDR3 reads TGTGCCAGCAGTGAAGCTATGGCGCCTACGAGGACCGGGGAGCTGTTTTTT. V usage is TRBV6-1 and J usage is TRBJ2-2; D is ambiguous. Germline V gene lookup returns CDR1 MNHNS and CDR2 SASEGT. This CDR3 is 17 amino acids long. The ends were cut back, 0 bases at V and 5 bases at J, with 16 bases in the middle.

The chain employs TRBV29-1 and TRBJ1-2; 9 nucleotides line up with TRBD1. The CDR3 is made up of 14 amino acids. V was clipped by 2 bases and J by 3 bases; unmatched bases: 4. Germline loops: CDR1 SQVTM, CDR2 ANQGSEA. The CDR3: CSVENRGPDYGYTF. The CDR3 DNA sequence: TGCAGCGTTGAAAACAGGGGGCCAGACTATGGCTACACCTTC. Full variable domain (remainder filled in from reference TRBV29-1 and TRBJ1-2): SAVISQKPSRDICQRGTSLTIQCQVDSQVTMMFWYRQQPGQSLTLIATANQGSEATYESGFVIDKFPISRPNLTFSTLTVSNMSPEDSSIYLCSVENRGPDYGYTFGSGTRLTVV.

The CDR3 DNA follows: TGTGCCAGCAGCTCAAGACAGGGGGCTCTAGGTGGCTACACCTTC. Translating gives CASSSRQGALGGYTF. The chain carries TRBV7-2 and TRBJ1-2; 10 bases line up with TRBD1. The CDR3 has 15 residues. Per the germline V gene, CDR1 is SGHTA and CDR2 is FQGNSA. Trimming cost V 4 bases and J 7 bases; bases outside gene matches: 9.

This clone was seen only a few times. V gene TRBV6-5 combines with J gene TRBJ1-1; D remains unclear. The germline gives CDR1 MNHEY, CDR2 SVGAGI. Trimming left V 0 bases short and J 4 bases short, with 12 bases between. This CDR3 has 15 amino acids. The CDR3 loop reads CASSYSEGRTTEAFF. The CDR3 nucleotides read TGTGCCAGCAGTTACTCGGAAGGGAGGACCACTGAAGCTTTCTTT.

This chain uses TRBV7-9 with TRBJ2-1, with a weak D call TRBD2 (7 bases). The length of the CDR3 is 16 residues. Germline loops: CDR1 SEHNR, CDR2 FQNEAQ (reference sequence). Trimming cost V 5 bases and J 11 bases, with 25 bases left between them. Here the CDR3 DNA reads TGTGCCAGCAGCCCCCGACCGAATAGAGGGGGGGCGCAGCAGTTCTTC. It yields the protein CASSPRPNRGGAQQFF.

CDR3 amino acids: CASSESGAGRLYGYTF. In nucleotides, the CDR3 is TGTGCCAGCAGTGAAAGTGGGGCAGGGCGACTGTATGGCTACACCTTC. The rearrangement joins TRBV6-1 to TRBJ1-2, with D perhaps matching TRBD1 (5 bases). The germline gives CDR1 MNHNS, CDR2 SASEGT. V gave up 2 bases and J gave up 5 bases, with 18 bases separating them. This CDR3 is 16 amino acids long.

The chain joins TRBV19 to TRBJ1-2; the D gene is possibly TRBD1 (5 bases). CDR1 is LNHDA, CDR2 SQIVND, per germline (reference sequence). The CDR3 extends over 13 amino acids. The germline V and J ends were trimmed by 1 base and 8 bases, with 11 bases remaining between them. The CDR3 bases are TGTGCCAGTAGTATAGGGGGCCAGGCCGGCTACACCTTC. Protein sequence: CASSIGGQAGYTF.

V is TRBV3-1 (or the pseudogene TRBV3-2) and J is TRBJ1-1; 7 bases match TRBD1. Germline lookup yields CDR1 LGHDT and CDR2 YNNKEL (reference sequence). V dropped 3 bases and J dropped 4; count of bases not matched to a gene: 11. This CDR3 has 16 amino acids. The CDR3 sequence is CASSQGAGGLGTEAFF. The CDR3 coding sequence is TGTGCCAGCAGCCAGGGGGCAGGGGGTCTCGGCACTGAAGCTTTCTTT.

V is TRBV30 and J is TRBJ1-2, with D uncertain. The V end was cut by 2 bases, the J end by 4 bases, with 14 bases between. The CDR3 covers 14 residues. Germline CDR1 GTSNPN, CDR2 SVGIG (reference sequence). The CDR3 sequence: CAWSFTPNLYGYTF. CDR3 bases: TGTGCCTGGAGTTTTACACCCAACCTCTATGGCTACACCTTC. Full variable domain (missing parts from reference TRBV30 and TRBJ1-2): SQTIHQWPATLVQPVGSPLSLECTVEGTSNPNLYWYRQAAGRGLQLLFYSVGIGQISSEVPQNLSASRPQDRQFILSSKKLLLSDSGFYLCAWSFTPNLYGYTFGSGTRLTVV.

The DNA of the CDR3 is TGTGCCAGTAGGAGGGCAGGGGGCTATGAAAAACTGTTTTTT. Translating gives CASRRAGGYEKLFF. The chain links TRBV19 to TRBJ1-4; TRBD1 matches 8 bases. Per the germline V gene, CDR1 is LNHDA and CDR2 is SQIVND (reference sequence). Losses at the gene ends were 6 bases for V and 6 bases for J; bases not matched to a gene: 6. The CDR3 is made up of 14 amino acids.

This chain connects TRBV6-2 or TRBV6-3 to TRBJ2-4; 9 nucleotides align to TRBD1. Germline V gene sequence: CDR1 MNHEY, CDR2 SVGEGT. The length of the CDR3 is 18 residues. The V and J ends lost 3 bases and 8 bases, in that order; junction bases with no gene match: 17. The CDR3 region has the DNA TGTGCCAGCAGTTATCTACAGGGGGCTGTCCGAAAATTGGACATTCAGTACTTC. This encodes CASSYLQGAVRKLDIQYF.

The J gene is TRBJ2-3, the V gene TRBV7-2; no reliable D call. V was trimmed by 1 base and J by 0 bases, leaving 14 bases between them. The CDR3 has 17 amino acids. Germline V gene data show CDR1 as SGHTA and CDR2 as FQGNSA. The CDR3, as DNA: TGTGCCAGCAGCTTAGTCCGCGGCTTCCCTAGCACAGATACGCAGTATTTT. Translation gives CASSLVRGFPSTDTQYF.

The CDR3 here is CAWSLTGIYQPQHF. CDR3 sequence (DNA): TGTGCCTGGAGCTTGACAGGGATATATCAGCCCCAGCATTTT. This chain connects TRBV30 to TRBJ1-5, with 7 positions matching TRBD1. The V gene's germline CDR1 is GTSNPN and CDR2 SVGIG (reference sequence). This CDR3 region has 14 residues. V shed 3 bases and J 5 bases; nucleotides not matched to a gene: 7.

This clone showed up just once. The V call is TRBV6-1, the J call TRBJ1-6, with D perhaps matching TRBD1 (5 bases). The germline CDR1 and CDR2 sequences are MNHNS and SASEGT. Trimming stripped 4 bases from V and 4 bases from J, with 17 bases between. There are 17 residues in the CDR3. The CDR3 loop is CASSGPFGGVYNSPLHF. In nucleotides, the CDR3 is TGTGCCAGCAGTGGACCCTTCGGGGGGGTATATAATTCACCCCTCCACTTT.

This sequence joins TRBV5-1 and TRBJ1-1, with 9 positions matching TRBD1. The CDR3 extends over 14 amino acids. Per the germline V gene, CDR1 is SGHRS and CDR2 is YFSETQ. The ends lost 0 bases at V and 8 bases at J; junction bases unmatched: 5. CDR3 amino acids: CASSLANDRGEAFF. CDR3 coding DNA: TGCGCCAGCAGCTTGGCGAACGACAGGGGGGAAGCTTTCTTT.

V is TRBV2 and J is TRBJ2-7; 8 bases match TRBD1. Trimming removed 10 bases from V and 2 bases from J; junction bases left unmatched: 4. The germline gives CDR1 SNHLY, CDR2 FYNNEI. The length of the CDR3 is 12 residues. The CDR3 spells CATSRGPYEQYV. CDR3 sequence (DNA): TGTGCCACAAGCAGGGGGCCCTACGAGCAGTACGTC.